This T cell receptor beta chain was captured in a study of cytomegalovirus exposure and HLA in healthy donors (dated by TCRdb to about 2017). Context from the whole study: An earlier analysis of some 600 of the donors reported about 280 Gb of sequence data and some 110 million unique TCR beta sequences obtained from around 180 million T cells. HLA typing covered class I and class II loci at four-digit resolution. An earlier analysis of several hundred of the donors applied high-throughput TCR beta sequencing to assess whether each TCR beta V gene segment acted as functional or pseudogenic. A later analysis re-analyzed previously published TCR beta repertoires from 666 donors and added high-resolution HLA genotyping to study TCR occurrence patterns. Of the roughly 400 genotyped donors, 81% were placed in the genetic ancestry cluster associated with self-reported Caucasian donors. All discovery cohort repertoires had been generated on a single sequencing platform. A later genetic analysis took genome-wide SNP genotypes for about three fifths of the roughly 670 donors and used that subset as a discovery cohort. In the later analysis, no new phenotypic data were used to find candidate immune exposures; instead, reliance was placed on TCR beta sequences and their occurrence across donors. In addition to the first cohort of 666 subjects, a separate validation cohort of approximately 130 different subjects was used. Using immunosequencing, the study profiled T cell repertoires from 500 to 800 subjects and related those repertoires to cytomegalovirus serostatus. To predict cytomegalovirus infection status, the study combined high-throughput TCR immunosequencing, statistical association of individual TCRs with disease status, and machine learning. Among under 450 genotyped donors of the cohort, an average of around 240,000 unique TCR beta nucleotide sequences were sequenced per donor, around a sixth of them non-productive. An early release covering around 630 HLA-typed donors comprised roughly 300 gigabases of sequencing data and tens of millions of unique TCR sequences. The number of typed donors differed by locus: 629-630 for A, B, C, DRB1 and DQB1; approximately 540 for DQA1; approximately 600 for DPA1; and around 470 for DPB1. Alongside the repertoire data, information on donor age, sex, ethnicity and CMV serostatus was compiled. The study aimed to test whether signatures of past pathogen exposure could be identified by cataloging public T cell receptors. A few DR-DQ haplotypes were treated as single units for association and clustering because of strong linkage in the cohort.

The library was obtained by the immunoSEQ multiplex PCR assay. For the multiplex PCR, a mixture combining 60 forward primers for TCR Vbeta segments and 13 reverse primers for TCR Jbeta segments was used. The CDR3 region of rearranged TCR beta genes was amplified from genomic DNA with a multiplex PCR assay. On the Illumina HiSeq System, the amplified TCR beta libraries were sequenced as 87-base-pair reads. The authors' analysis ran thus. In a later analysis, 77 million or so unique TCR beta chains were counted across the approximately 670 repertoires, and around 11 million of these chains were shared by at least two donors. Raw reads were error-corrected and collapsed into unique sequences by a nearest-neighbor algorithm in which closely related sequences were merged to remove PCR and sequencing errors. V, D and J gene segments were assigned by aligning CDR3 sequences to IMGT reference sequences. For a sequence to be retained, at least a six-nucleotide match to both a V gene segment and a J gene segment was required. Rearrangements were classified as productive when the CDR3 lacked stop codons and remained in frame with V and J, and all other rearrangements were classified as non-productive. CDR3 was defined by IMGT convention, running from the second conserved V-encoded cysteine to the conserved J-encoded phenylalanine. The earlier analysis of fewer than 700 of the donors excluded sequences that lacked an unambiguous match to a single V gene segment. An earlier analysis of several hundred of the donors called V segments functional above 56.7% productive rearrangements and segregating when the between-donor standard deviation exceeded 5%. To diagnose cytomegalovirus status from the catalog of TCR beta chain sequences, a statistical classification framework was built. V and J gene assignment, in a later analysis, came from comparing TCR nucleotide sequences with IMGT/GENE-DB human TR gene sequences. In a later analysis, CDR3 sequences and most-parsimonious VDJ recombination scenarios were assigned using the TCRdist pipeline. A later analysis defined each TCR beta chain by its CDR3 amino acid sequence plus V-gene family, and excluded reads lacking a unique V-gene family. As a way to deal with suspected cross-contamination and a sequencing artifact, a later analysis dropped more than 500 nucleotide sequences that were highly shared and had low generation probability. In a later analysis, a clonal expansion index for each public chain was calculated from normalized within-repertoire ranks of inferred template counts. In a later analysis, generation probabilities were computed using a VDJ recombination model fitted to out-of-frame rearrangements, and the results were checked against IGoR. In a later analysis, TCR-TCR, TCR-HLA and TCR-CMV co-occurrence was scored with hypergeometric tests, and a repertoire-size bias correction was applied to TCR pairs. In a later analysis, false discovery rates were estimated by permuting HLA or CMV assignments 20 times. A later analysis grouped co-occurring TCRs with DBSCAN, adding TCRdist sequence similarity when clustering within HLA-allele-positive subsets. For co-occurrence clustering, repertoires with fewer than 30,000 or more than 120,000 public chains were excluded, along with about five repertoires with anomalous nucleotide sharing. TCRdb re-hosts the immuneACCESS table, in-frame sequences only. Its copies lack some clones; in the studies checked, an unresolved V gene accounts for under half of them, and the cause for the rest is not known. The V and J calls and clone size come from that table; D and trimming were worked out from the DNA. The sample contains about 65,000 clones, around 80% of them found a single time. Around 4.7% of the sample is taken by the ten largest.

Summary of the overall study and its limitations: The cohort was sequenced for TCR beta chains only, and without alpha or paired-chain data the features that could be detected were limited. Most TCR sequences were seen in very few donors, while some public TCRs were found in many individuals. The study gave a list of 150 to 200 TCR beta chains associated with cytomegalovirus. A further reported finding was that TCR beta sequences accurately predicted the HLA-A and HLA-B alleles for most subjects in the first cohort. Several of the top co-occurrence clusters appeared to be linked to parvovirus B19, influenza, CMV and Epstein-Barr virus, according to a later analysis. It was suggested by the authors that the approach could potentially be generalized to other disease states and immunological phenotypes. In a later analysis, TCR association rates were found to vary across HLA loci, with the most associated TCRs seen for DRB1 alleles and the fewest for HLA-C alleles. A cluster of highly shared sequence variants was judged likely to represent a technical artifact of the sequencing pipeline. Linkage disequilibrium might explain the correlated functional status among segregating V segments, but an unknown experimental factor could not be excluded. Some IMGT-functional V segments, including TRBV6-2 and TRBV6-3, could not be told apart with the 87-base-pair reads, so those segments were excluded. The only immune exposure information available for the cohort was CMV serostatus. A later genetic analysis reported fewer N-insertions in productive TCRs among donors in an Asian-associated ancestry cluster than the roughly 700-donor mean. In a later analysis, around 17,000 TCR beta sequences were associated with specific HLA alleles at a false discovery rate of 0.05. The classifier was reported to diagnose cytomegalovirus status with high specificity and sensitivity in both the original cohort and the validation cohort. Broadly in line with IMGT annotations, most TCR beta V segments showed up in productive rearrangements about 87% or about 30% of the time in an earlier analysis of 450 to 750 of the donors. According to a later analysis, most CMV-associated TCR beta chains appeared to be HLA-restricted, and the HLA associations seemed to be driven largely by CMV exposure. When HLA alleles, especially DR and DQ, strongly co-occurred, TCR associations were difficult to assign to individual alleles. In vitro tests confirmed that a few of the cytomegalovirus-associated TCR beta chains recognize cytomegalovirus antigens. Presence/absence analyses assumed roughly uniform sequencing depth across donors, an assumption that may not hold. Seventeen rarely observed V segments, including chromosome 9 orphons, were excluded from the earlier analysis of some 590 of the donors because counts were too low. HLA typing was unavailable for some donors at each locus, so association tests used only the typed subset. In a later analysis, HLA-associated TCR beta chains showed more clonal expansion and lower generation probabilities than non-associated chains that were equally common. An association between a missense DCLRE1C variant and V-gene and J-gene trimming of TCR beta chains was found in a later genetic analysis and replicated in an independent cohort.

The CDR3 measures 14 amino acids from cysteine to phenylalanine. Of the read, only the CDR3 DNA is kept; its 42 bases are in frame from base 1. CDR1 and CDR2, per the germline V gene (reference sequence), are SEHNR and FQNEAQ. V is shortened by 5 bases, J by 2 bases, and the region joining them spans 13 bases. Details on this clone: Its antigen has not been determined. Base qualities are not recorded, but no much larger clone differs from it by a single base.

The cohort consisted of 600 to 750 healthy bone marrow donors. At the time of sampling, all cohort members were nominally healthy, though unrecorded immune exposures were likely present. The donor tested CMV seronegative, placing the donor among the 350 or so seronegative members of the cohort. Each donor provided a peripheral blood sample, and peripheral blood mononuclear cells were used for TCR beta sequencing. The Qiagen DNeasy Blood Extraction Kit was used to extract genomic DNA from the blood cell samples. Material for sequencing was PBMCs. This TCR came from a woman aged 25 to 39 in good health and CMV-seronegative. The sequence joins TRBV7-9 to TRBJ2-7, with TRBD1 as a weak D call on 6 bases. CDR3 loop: CASSHRDTAYEQYF. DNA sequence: TGTGCCAGCAGCCACCGGGACACGGCCTACGAGCAGTACTTC.